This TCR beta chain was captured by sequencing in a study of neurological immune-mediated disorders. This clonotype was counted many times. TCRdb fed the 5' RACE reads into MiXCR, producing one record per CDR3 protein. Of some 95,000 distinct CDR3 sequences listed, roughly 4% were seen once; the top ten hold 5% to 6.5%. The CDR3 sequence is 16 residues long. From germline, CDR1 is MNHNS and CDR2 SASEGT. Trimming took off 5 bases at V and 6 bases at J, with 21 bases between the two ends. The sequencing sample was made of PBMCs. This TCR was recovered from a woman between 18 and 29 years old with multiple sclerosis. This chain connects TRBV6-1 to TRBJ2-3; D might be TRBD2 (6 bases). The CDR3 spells CASSPTRGRRGDTQYF. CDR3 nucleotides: TGTGCCAGCAGTCCGACTAGAGGTCGGCGTGGGGATACGCAGTATTTT.